Sequencing of this TCR beta chain was carried out in a study of blood T cell repertoires in COVID-19. Study summary: COVID-19 samples from acute and convalescent phases originated in the United States, Italy and Spain.

In the authors' methods: Nucleated cell number was recorded as an estimate derived from reference gene primer amplification. TCRdb's copy holds only in-frame clones and misses some; the assay was immunoSEQ multiplex PCR. V, J and clone size are taken as reported in that table, and D and trimming were inferred from the DNA itself. There are fewer than 300,000 clones in the sample; 82% occur only once, and roughly 3.1% lies in the top ten. Germline values: CDR1 MDHEN, CDR2 SYDVKM. The CDR3 is 17 amino acids. Unmatched junction bases numbered 8, after V lost 2 bases and J lost 3 bases. This TCR was sampled from a woman between 18 and 30 years old with acute or convalescent COVID-19. The gene calls are TRBV28 and TRBJ2-3; 10 nucleotides agree with TRBD2. The sequencing input was peripheral blood. Written as DNA, the CDR3 is TGTGCCAGCAGTTTAACCGGTAGCGGGAGGTATACAGATACGCAGTATTTT. Amino acid sequence: CASSLTGSGRYTDTQYF.